Described below is a single T cell receptor (beta chain) sequence and its context. As yet, its antigen is unknown. The CDR3 is made up of 15 amino acids. Germline V CDR1 and CDR2: LGHDT, YNNKEL (reference sequence). Trimming removed 1 base from V and 4 bases from J, with 14 bases in between. Then a second PCR, running about 6 to 11 cycles, was carried out with a sample-barcoded 5' primer and a J-beta primer mix. Each cDNA molecule carried a tag from a template-switch adaptor that contained 12 random nucleotides. TCRdb used MiXCR to reprocess the 5' RACE reads, holding one entry per CDR3 protein. The table shows 800,000 to 1,000,000 distinct CDR3 sequences, with around 48% occurring only once. At least 6 micrograms of total RNA were extracted per sample. The sample originates from a study of blood T cells in healthy people across ages. Study-level points and caveats: The long-lived group displayed more naive CD4+ cells, plus higher diversity, than the aged donors did.

This receptor was obtained from a man aged 30-40 years in good health. The chain is built from TRBV3-1 and TRBJ2-7; no clear D gene. Sequencing was carried out using blood. In nucleotides, the CDR3 is TGTGCCAGCAGCCAAGGTCCAGCCCTAGGGTACGAGCAGTACTTC. It specifies CASSQGPALGYEQYF.